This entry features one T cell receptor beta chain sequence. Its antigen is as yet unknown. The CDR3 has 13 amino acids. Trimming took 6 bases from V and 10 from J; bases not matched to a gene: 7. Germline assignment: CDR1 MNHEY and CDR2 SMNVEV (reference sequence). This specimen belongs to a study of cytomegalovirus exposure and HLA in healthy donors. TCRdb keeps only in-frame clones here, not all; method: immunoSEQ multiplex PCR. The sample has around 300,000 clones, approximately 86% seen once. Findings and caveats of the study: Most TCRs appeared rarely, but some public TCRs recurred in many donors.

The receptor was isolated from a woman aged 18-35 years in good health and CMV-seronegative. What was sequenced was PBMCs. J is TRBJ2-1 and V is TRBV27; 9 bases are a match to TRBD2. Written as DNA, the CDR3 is TGTGCCAGCAGCCTAAATGGACTAGCGGAGCAGTTCTTC. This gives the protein CASSLNGLAEQFF.